These 25 T cell receptor beta chains came from one sample sequenced in a study of Graves' ophthalmopathy and Graves' hyperthyroidism. CDR3 regions of TCR beta were amplified from RNA transcripts. HTBI primers served in a first-round RT-PCR, which a second-round multiplex PCR followed. Each CDR3 protein is one row after TCRdb ran MiXCR on the multiplex PCR reads. The sample lists almost 750,000 distinct CDR3 sequences, around 40% occurring once. Sequences were obtained from peripheral blood. The receptors stem from an adult man with Graves' ophthalmopathy.

This clonotype was picked up many times. This chain connects TRBV7-6 to TRBJ1-4; TRBD1 might be the D (6 bases). This CDR3 has 13 amino acids. The germline V gene has CDR1 SGHVS and CDR2 FNYEAQ. V lost 3 bases and J 6 bases, leaving 8 bases between the germline ends. CDR3 region: CASSLWTDEKLFF. CDR3 DNA: TGTGCCAGCAGCTTGTGGACAGATGAAAAACTGTTTTTT.

The genes are TRBV12-3 or TRBV12-4 and TRBJ2-5; TRBD2 matches at 7 bases. V shed 6 bases and J 5 bases; nucleotides not matched to a gene: 15. This CDR3 is 16 amino acids long. The CDR3: CASSRYVTGGGETQYF. In DNA, the CDR3 is TGTGCCAGCAGCCGATATGTAACGGGGGGAGGCGAGACCCAGTACTTC.

For this clonotype: At one end the junction does not follow the germline gene, possibly because of a read error. This chain joins TRBV10-3 and TRBJ2-3, with D possibly matching TRBD1 (6 bases). Looked up from germline, CDR1 is ENHRY and CDR2 is SYGVKD. The CDR3 has 9 residues. CDR3 DNA: TGTGCCATCAGTTATGAGGGGGACTTT. Translation: CAISYEGDF.

The sample holds a few counts of this clonotype. V and J are TRBV19 and TRBJ1-5; 7 nucleotides match TRBD1. V lost 6 bases, J lost 1 base, and 9 bases stayed unmatched. The CDR3 is 16 amino acids. Germline V gene sequence: CDR1 LNHDA, CDR2 SQIVND (reference sequence). The CDR3 DNA sequence: TGTGCCAGTAGGAGAAACGGACAGGAAAGCAATCAGCCCCAGCATTTT. It yields the protein CASRRNGQESNQPQHF.

This clonotype was detected many times. The chain has TRBV15 and TRBJ1-1; D is ambiguous. This CDR3 region has 14 residues. Germline V lookup: CDR1 LNHNV, CDR2 YYDKDF (reference sequence). The germline V and J ends were trimmed by 0 bases and 4 bases, with 9 bases remaining between them. CDR3 in amino acids: CATSRDGESTEAFF. CDR3 bases: TGTGCCACCAGCAGAGATGGAGAGAGCACTGAAGCTTTCTTT.

The V call is TRBV25-1, the J call TRBJ1-6, with 8 bases identical to TRBD1. The CDR3 is made up of 15 amino acids. CDR1 and CDR2 from the germline V gene are MGHDK and SYGVNS. Unmatched junction bases numbered 5, after V lost 0 bases and J lost 10 bases. CDR3 amino acids: CASSEYGQGLSPLHF. The CDR3 nucleotides read TGTGCCAGCAGTGAATACGGACAGGGTCTGTCACCCCTCCACTTT.

This clonotype was picked up a small number of times. The chain employs TRBV7-9 and TRBJ1-1; a weak D match, TRBD1 (5 bases). V dropped 5 bases and J dropped 7 bases, with 14 bases sitting between them. The CDR3 runs to 13 residues. Per germline, CDR1 SEHNR and CDR2 FQNEAQ (reference sequence). CDR3 nucleotides: TGTGCCAGCAGCCAAGATGTCCAGGGTGAAGCTTTCTTT. Amino acid sequence: CASSQDVQGEAFF.

This clonotype has only a few counts. The rearrangement uses TRBV25-1 and TRBJ2-2; tentative D call: TRBD2 (5 bases). Trimming took 6 bases from V and 0 from J, leaving 17 bases between them. The CDR3 is 17 amino acids. The V gene's germline CDR1 is MGHDK and CDR2 SYGVNS. CDR3 DNA: TGTGCCAGCAGGACCAGAGGAGGACTGGCGAACACCGGGGAGCTGTTTTTT. Its translation: CASRTRGGLANTGELFF.

This clonotype was recorded a few times. This chain connects TRBV6-6 to TRBJ1-2; tentative D call: TRBD1 (6 bases). V was trimmed by 7 bases and J by 4 bases, leaving 13 bases between them. The CDR3 consists of 13 residues. The germline CDR1 and CDR2 sequences are MNHNY and SVGAGI (reference sequence). The CDR3 loop reads CASKVGGSYGYTF. The CDR3 bases are TGTGCCAGCAAAGTGGGGGGCAGCTATGGCTACACCTTC.

The chain recombines TRBV29-1 with TRBJ1-2; D call uncertain. CDR3 length: 11 amino acids. Looked up from germline, CDR1 is SQVTM and CDR2 is ANQGSEA. Trimming shortened V by 4 bases and J by 8 bases, and 11 bases separated the two germline ends. CDR3 sequence reads: CSVADAGGYTF. CDR3 DNA sequence: TGCAGCGTTGCGGACGCGGGGGGCTACACCTTC.

This clonotype has ten or more counts. The chain combines TRBV7-2 with TRBJ1-2; D unresolved. Looked up from germline, CDR1 is SGHTA and CDR2 is FQGNSA. The CDR3 totals 13 residues. V was trimmed by 4 bases and J by 6 bases, leaving 12 bases between them. CDR3 protein: CASSWSGGNGYTF. Written as DNA, the CDR3 is TGTGCCAGCAGCTGGTCGGGCGGGAATGGCTACACCTTC.

The sample holds many counts of this clonotype. V gene TRBV7-9 combines with J gene TRBJ2-5; the D gene is possibly TRBD2 (7 bases). Per the germline V gene, CDR1 is SEHNR and CDR2 is FQNEAQ (reference sequence). The CDR3 covers 14 residues. The ends were cut back, 7 bases at V and 2 bases at J, with 14 bases in the middle. The CDR3 bases are TGTGCCAGCACCGCGGCGGGGGCGCAAGAGACCCAGTACTTC. Encoded protein: CASTAAGAQETQYF. Using reference TRBV7-9 and TRBJ2-5 for the parts outside the CDR3, the full variable domain is DTGVSQNPRHKITKRGQNVTFRCDPISEHNRLYWYRQTLGQGPEFLTYFQNEAQLEKSRLLSDRFSAERPKGSFSTLEIQRTEQGDSAMYLCASTAAGAQETQYFGPGTRLLVL.

The chain employs TRBV25-1 and TRBJ1-5, with D maybe TRBD1 (6 bases). Germline CDR1 MGHDK, CDR2 SYGVNS. Trimming cost V 7 bases and J 7 bases, with 14 bases left between them. The CDR3 is 13 amino acids. The CDR3 sequence is CASNTYRAQPQHF. The DNA of the CDR3 is TGTGCCAGCAATACCTACAGGGCCCAGCCCCAGCATTTT.

This clonotype has at least ten counts. This rearrangement joins TRBV9 to TRBJ2-6; weak D call: TRBD1 (6 bases). The CDR3 consists of 18 residues. V shed 4 bases and J shed 2 bases, with 19 bases lying between them. The germline V gene has CDR1 SGDLS and CDR2 YYNGEE. Written as DNA, the CDR3 is TGTGCCAGCAGCCCCAGGGGCCTTAACATCCCTGGGGCCAACGTCCTGACTTTC. Translating gives CASSPRGLNIPGANVLTF. The full variable domain, in which reference TRBV9 and TRBJ2-6 provide the parts outside the CDR3, is DSGVTQTPKHLITATGQRVTLRCSPRSGDLSVYWYQQSLDQGLQFLIQYYNGEERAKGNILERFSAQQFPDLHSELNLSSLELGDSALYFCASSPRGLNIPGANVLTFGAGSRLTVL.

This chain links TRBV15 with TRBJ1-2; D is unresolved. In germline, CDR1 is LNHNV, CDR2 YYDKDF (reference sequence). Trimming took 3 bases from V and 5 from J, leaving 10 bases between them. The CDR3 runs to 13 residues. The CDR3 loop reads CATSRDGKYGYTF. CDR3 nucleotide sequence: TGTGCCACCAGCAGGGACGGGAAGTATGGCTACACCTTC.

This clonotype was recorded only once. A junction end diverges from the germline sequence, so it may reflect a read error. V usage is TRBV10-2 and J usage is TRBJ2-7; D might be TRBD2 (6 bases). CDR3 length: 13 residues. Germline V gene sequence: CDR1 WSHSY, CDR2 SAAADI. CDR3 residues: CASSPLTGDEQYF. The CDR3 region has the DNA TGTGCCAGCAGCCCCCTGACGGGGGACGAGCAGTACTTC.

This chain connects TRBV9 to TRBJ2-5; maybe TRBD2 (7 bases). V was shortened by 0 bases and J by 10 bases, with 16 bases between the two germline ends. The CDR3 is 14 residues long. From germline, CDR1 is SGDLS and CDR2 YYNGEE. Written as DNA, the CDR3 is TGTGCCAGCAGCGTAGAAGCCCGGGGGGCTGTCCAGTACTTC. Its protein product is CASSVEARGAVQYF.

This clonotype has more than one count but fewer than ten. This chain links TRBV2 with TRBJ2-7, with 7 bases fitting TRBD2. Germline CDR1 and CDR2: SNHLY and FYNNEI. The CDR3 contains 13 residues. After removal of 6 bases from V and 4 bases from J, the junction contained 6 bases not matched to a gene. CDR3 loop: CASRTGGPYEQYF. CDR3 nucleotide sequence: TGTGCCAGCAGGACGGGAGGCCCATACGAGCAGTACTTC.

The rearrangement joins TRBV10-2 to TRBJ2-5, with a tentative D call TRBD1 (5 bases). Germline values: CDR1 WSHSY, CDR2 SAAADI. Trimming left V 0 bases short and J 10 bases short, with 12 bases between. CDR3 length: 13 residues. As DNA, the CDR3 is TGCGCCAGCAGTGAGTCAGGGCTAGGGGTCCAGTACTTC. As protein: CASSESGLGVQYF.

In regard to this clonotype: One junction end disagrees with the germline gene, perhaps due to a read error. J is TRBJ2-5 and V is TRBV10-3; tentative D call: TRBD2 (5 bases). The CDR3 sequence is 12 residues long. The germline V gene has CDR1 ENHRY and CDR2 SYGVKD. CDR3 region: CASSTPGLFQYF. CDR3 nucleotide sequence: TGTGCCAGCAGTACCCCGGGGTTGTTCCAGTACTTC.

In this sample, this clonotype turned up many times. The chain is built from TRBV24-1 and TRBJ2-6; 7 bases agree with TRBD1. CDR1 KGHDR and CDR2 SFDVKD come from the germline V gene. The trim removed 3 bases at V and 1 base at J, leaving 2 bases unmatched. This CDR3 has 16 amino acids. The CDR3 spells CATSDPTGSGANVLTF. The CDR3 region has the DNA TGTGCCACCAGTGATCCGACAGGGTCTGGGGCCAACGTCCTGACTTTC.

The chain employs TRBV11-2 and TRBJ2-7, with 8 bases identical to TRBD2. V shed 4 bases, J shed 0 bases, and the junction held 5 bases outside the gene matches. Germline V lookup: CDR1 SGHAT, CDR2 FQNNGV. The CDR3 is made up of 15 amino acids. The CDR3 DNA follows: TGTGCCAGCAGCTCCCGAGCGGGGGCCTCCTACGAGCAGTACTTC. This encodes CASSSRAGASYEQYF.

This clonotype was seen at least ten times. This chain joins TRBV10-3 and TRBJ1-2, with TRBD1 matching over 8 bases. Looked up from germline, CDR1 is ENHRY and CDR2 is SYGVKD. V lost 4 bases to trimming and J lost 10 bases; unmatched junction nucleotides: 14. The CDR3 has 15 residues. The CDR3, as DNA: TGTGCCATCAGTGCCCCTCAGGGGACAGGCCCTTTCTACACCTTC. This gives the protein CAISAPQGTGPFYTF.

At least ten counts were recorded for this clonotype. The chain has TRBV10-3 and TRBJ1-1; 9 nucleotides align to TRBD1. The ends lost 4 bases at V and 11 bases at J; junction bases unmatched: 5. CDR3 length: 12 amino acids. CDR1 ENHRY and CDR2 SYGVKD come from the germline V gene. The CDR3, as DNA: TGTGCCATCAGTGGGACAGGGGAAGTGGCTTTCTTT. Its protein product is CAISGTGEVAFF.

This sequence joins TRBV10-3 and TRBJ1-1, with D unresolved. CDR1 and CDR2 from the germline V gene are ENHRY and SYGVKD. V was pared by 6 bases and J by 1 base, with 12 bases between. This CDR3 has 14 residues. The CDR3 here is CAISSWQPNTEAFF. CDR3 sequence (DNA): TGTGCCATCAGCTCGTGGCAGCCGAACACTGAAGCTTTCTTT.